Each of the 25 T cell receptor beta chains below was sequenced from the same sample in a study of shared clonotypes between healthy human individuals. Produced via immunoSEQ multiplex PCR; TCRdb's table is partial and in-frame only. The sample holds millions of clones, 95% seen once. The sequencing input was naive CD4+ T cells sorted from blood. Indicated subset: CD45RA+ positively selected. These receptors came from a man aged 18 to 30 in good health.

This sequence joins TRBV28 and TRBJ2-3, with D maybe TRBD2 (7 bases). CDR1 MDHEN and CDR2 SYDVKM come from the germline V gene. CDR3 size: 15 residues. The CDR3 nucleotides are TGTGCTCCCAGAACTGTGGGGGGGCCGACAGATACGCAGTATTTT. Its protein is CAPRTVGGPTDTQYF.

Points on this clone: A read error may explain this, as a much larger clone is one base away. Additional DNA sequences in this sample encode the identical CDR3. The V gene is TRBV19, the J gene TRBJ1-1; TRBD1 agrees at 9 bases. The CDR3 covers 13 residues. Germline loops: CDR1 LNHDA, CDR2 SQIVND (reference sequence). CDR3 amino acids: CASSVTGGLGAFF. The CDR3 DNA reads TGTGCCAGTAGTGTCACAGGGGGCCTAGGAGCTTTTTTT.

This clone was counted a single time. This chain links TRBV5-1 with TRBJ2-2; maybe TRBD1 (6 bases). There are 18 residues in the CDR3. Germline loops: CDR1 SGHRS, CDR2 YFSETQ. The V gene lost 0 bases and the J gene lost 1 base, with 16 bases spanning the gap. The CDR3 coding sequence is TGCGCCAGCAGCTTGGCCTCTGTCGGCAGGGGGAACACCGGGGAGCTGTTTTTT. Its translation is CASSLASVGRGNTGELFF.

J is TRBJ1-2 and V is TRBV29-1; D is uncertain. The CDR3 runs to 14 residues. Germline V CDR1 and CDR2: SQVTM, ANQGSEA. V dropped 4 bases and J dropped 0 bases, with 12 bases sitting between them. CDR3 in amino acids: CSVVVDRPNYGYTF. In DNA form, the CDR3 reads TGCAGCGTTGTGGTGGACCGCCCTAACTATGGCTACACCTTC.

The chain combines TRBV10-3 with TRBJ2-1, with D possibly matching TRBD2 (5 bases). This CDR3 is built from 13 residues. Trimming shortened V by 0 bases and J by 13 bases, and 13 bases separated the two germline ends. The germline V gene has CDR1 ENHRY and CDR2 SYGVKD. CDR3 loop: CAISESPVEGQFF. The CDR3 DNA reads as TGTGCCATCAGTGAGTCCCCTGTCGAGGGACAGTTCTTC.

This chain links TRBV9 with TRBJ2-7; 8 nucleotides line up with TRBD2. Trimming cost V 8 bases and J 8 bases; bases outside gene matches: 6. Germline V lookup: CDR1 SGDLS, CDR2 YYNGEE. The CDR3 has 11 amino acids. The DNA for the CDR3 is TGTGCCAGTACGGGAGGGCCCCAGCAGTACTTC. Its translation: CASTGGPQQYF.

The chain links TRBV7-6 to TRBJ1-4, with D maybe TRBD1 (5 bases). Trimming stripped 1 base from V and 1 base from J, with 10 bases between. The CDR3 runs to 16 residues. CDR1 and CDR2 from the germline V gene are SGHVS and FNYEAQ. This CDR3 reads CASSLGQGLTNEKLFF. The CDR3 DNA is TGTGCCAGCAGCTTAGGGCAGGGTCTAACTAATGAAAAACTGTTTTTT.

The chain employs TRBV28 and TRBJ2-7; D is undetermined. The CDR3 is 14 amino acids. The germline V gene encodes CDR1 MDHEN and CDR2 SYDVKM. Trimming removed 3 bases from V and 4 bases from J, with 13 bases in between. The CDR3 sequence: CASSFALGKYEQYF. DNA of the CDR3: TGTGCCAGCAGTTTCGCTCTGGGGAAGTACGAGCAGTACTTC. The full variable domain, with the rest looked up from reference TRBV28 and TRBJ2-7, is DVKVTQSSRYLVKRTGEKVFLECVQDMDHENMFWYRQDPGLGLRLIYFSYDVKMKEKGDIPEGYSVSREKKERFSLILESASTNQTSMYLCASSFALGKYEQYFGPGTRLTVT.

The CDR3 nucleotides are TGTGCCAGTAGTTCAAGGGACATCTACGAGCAGTACTTC. It yields the protein CASSSRDIYEQYF. V is TRBV19 and J is TRBJ2-7; the D gene is possibly TRBD1 (6 bases). The CDR3 contains 13 residues. Trimming took off 5 bases at V and 3 bases at J, with 11 bases between the two ends. CDR1 LNHDA and CDR2 SQIVND come from the germline V gene (reference sequence). The variable domain in full, completed from reference TRBV19 and TRBJ2-7, reads DGGITQSPKYLFRKEGQNVTLSCEQNLNHDAMYWYRQDPGQGLRLIYYSQIVNDFQKGDIAEGYSVSREKKESFPLTVTSAQKNPTAFYLCASSSRDIYEQYFGPGTRLTVT.

The chain uses TRBV7-2 and TRBJ1-2; 8 bases align to TRBD1. J gave up 4 bases and V 1 base, and 8 bases lay outside the gene matches. This CDR3 is 16 amino acids long. CDR1 and CDR2 from the germline V gene are SGHTA and FQGNSA. The CDR3 protein is CASSLGTGRNIYGYTF. CDR3 nucleotides: TGTGCCAGCAGCTTAGGGACAGGGAGGAATATCTATGGCTACACCTTC.

This clone showed up just a few times. The chain uses TRBV6-5 and TRBJ1-4, with TRBD1 matching over 9 bases. The CDR3 extends over 15 amino acids. Per the germline V gene, CDR1 is MNHEY and CDR2 is SVGAGI. The junction had 6 bases not matched to a gene; V was cut back by 3 bases and J by 7 bases. This chain's CDR3 is CASSYRTGAGEKLFF. CDR3 coding DNA: TGTGCCAGCAGTTATAGGACAGGGGCGGGTGAAAAACTGTTTTTT.

The rearrangement joins TRBV4-1 to TRBJ2-7; 8 nucleotides match TRBD2. There are 16 residues in the CDR3. Trimming at V came to 4 bases and at J to 3 bases, leaving 11 bases not matched to a gene. Germline V gene sequence: CDR1 MGHRA, CDR2 YSYEKL. CDR3 region: CASSPSLTSVNYEQYF. DNA for the CDR3: TGCGCCAGCAGCCCATCCCTGACTAGCGTCAACTACGAGCAGTACTTC.

The chain links TRBV27 to TRBJ1-2; 7 nucleotides agree with TRBD1. The CDR3 is 13 amino acids. The junction had 9 bases not matched to a gene; V was cut back by 6 bases and J by 8 bases. Per the germline V gene, CDR1 is MNHEY and CDR2 is SMNVEV (reference sequence). The CDR3 nucleotides are TGTGCCAGCAGAGTGACAGGGAGCAGAGGCTACACCTTC. Its protein is CASRVTGSRGYTF.

Comment on this clone: This CDR3 is also generated by other DNA sequences in the sample. The chain recombines TRBV7-9 with TRBJ2-7, with 12 bases matching TRBD2. The CDR3 loop spans 14 amino acids. The germline V gene has CDR1 SEHNR and CDR2 FQNEAQ (reference sequence). V shed 5 bases and J 5 bases; nucleotides not matched to a gene: 4. The CDR3 DNA reads as TGTGCCAGCAGCCGACTAGCGGGAGTGGACGAGCAGTACTTC. Amino acids: CASSRLAGVDEQYF.

V usage is TRBV7-2 and J usage is TRBJ2-5; D is uncertain. Trimming cost V 2 bases and J 7 bases, with 8 bases left between them. Germline CDR1 and CDR2: SGHTA and FQGNSA. This CDR3 spans 12 amino acids. The CDR3 loop reads CASSLRVGTQYF. The CDR3 DNA reads TGTGCCAGCAGCTTAAGGGTGGGGACCCAGTACTTC.

In this sample, this clone turned up once. The gene calls are TRBV5-4 and TRBJ2-7; D ambiguous. Germline assignment: CDR1 SGHNT and CDR2 YYREEE (reference sequence). CDR3 length equals 12 residues. V lost 4 bases to trimming and J lost 5 bases, with 10 bases between them. CDR3 in DNA: TGTGCCAGCAGCCGAACTGACAACGAGCAGTACTTC. This translates into CASSRTDNEQYF.

This clone was recorded only once. The rearrangement joins TRBV28 to TRBJ1-2; TRBD1 is a possible D gene (5 bases). This CDR3 is built from 14 residues. Germline CDR1 MDHEN, CDR2 SYDVKM. Trimming removed 4 bases at V and 5 bases at J, with 14 bases between. DNA for the CDR3: TGTGCCAGCAGTTCGGGCGGGGCCTGGTATGGCTACACCTTC. The encoded protein is CASSSGGAWYGYTF.

V usage is TRBV7-9 and J usage is TRBJ1-3, with D possibly being TRBD1 (6 bases). V shed 5 bases and J shed 3 bases, with 11 bases lying between them. This CDR3 is built from 14 residues. The germline CDR1 and CDR2 sequences are SEHNR and FQNEAQ (reference sequence). CDR3 in amino acids: CASSRSGVGNTIYF. The CDR3 DNA sequence: TGTGCCAGCAGCCGTTCAGGGGTTGGAAACACCATATATTTT.

The chain links TRBV6-5 to TRBJ1-4; no reliable D call. Germline CDR1 and CDR2: MNHEY and SVGAGI. Trimming stripped 4 bases from V and 0 bases from J, with 12 bases between. The CDR3 has 16 amino acids. CDR3 sequence reads: CASSFAGSATNEKLFF. For the CDR3, the DNA is TGTGCCAGCAGTTTTGCCGGGTCTGCAACTAATGAAAAACTGTTTTTT.

The CDR3 DNA reads TGCGCCAGCAGCCACGAGCAGGGCGTTGGCTACACCTTC. Amino acids: CASSHEQGVGYTF. V is TRBV4-3 and J is TRBJ1-2, with D maybe TRBD1 (5 bases). In germline, CDR1 is LGHNA, CDR2 YSLEER. Deletions cut 3 bases from V and 7 bases from J, with 12 bases between. The CDR3 is 13 amino acids.

About this clone: Additional DNA sequences in this sample encode the identical CDR3. The chain combines TRBV28 with TRBJ2-7; perhaps TRBD2 as D (6 bases). Deletions cut 6 bases from V and 2 bases from J, with 11 bases between. The germline gives CDR1 MDHEN, CDR2 SYDVKM. This CDR3 is built from 13 residues. The CDR3 loop reads CASSNGLPYEQYF. In DNA, the CDR3 is TGTGCCAGCAGCAACGGACTACCCTACGAGCAGTACTTC.

The chain has TRBV7-6 and TRBJ2-2; D call uncertain. The V and J ends lost 4 bases and 4 bases respectively, with 10 bases between them. The length of the CDR3 is 14 residues. CDR1 SGHVS and CDR2 FNYEAQ come from the germline V gene. CDR3 region: CASSSQERTGELFF. The CDR3 coding sequence is TGTGCCAGCAGCTCGCAGGAGCGCACCGGGGAGCTGTTTTTT.

This clone has a single count. The junction shows a germline mismatch at one end, possibly a read error. The rearrangement links TRBV7-7 to TRBJ2-1; a weak D match, TRBD1 (6 bases). The CDR3 runs 14 residues. Germline-derived CDR1 and CDR2 are SSHAT and FNYEAQ (reference sequence). CDR3 loop: CASSFADRGNEQFF. The CDR3 region has the DNA TGTGCTAGCAGTTTCGCGGACAGAGGCAATGAGCAGTTCTTC.

The V gene is TRBV4-2, the J gene TRBJ2-5; D not resolved. Germline CDR1 and CDR2: LGHNA and YNFKEQ. Trimming removed 5 bases at V and 2 bases at J, with 9 bases between. This CDR3 spans 13 amino acids. CDR3 sequence reads: CASSGWEQETQYF. The DNA for the CDR3 is TGTGCCAGCAGCGGCTGGGAACAAGAGACCCAGTACTTC.

The table lists this clone with a few counts. The identical CDR3 is also encoded by other nucleotide sequences in the sample. The chain has TRBV5-1 and TRBJ2-2; D uncertain. The CDR3 spans 14 residues. The germline CDR1 and CDR2 sequences are SGHRS and YFSETQ. Trimming left V 2 bases short and J 1 base short, with 6 bases between. In DNA, the CDR3 is TGCGCCAGCAGCTTCGGGCAGAACACCGGGGAGCTGTTTTTT. This encodes CASSFGQNTGELFF. The whole variable domain, filled in from reference TRBV5-1 and TRBJ2-2, reads KAGVTQTPRYLIKTRGQQVTLSCSPISGHRSVSWYQQTPGQGLQFLFEYFSETQRNKGNFPGRFSGRQFSNSRSEMNVSTLELGDSALYLCASSFGQNTGELFFGEGSRLTVL.